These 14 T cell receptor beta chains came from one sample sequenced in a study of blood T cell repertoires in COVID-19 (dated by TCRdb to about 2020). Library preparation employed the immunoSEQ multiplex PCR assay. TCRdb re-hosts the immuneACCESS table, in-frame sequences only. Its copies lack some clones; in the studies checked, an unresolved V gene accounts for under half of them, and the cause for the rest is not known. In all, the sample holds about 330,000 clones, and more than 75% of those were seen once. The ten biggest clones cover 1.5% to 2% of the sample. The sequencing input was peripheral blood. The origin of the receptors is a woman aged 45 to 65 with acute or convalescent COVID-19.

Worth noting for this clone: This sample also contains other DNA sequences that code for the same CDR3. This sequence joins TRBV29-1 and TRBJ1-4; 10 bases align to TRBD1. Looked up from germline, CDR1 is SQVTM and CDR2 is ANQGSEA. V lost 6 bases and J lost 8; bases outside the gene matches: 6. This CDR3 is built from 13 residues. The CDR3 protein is CSVGDRGGEKLFF. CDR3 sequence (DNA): TGCAGCGTAGGGGACAGGGGTGGAGAAAAACTGTTTTTT.

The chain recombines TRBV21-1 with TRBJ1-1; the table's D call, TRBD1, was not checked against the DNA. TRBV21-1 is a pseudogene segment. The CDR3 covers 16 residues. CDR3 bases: TGTGCCAGCAGCAAAAGTGATAGGACAGCCCCCACTGAAGCTTTCTTT. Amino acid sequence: CASSKSDRTAPTEAFF.

CDR3 nucleotides: TGTGCCAGTAGTTCTGGACTAGCGGGAGGGCGAGAGACCCAGTACTTC. Its protein product is CASSSGLAGGRETQYF. This rearrangement joins TRBV19 to TRBJ2-5, with 15 bases fitting TRBD2. There are 16 residues in the CDR3. Unmatched junction bases numbered 5, after V lost 5 bases and J lost 4 bases. CDR1 is LNHDA and CDR2 is SQIVND in the germline V gene (reference sequence). Together with reference TRBV19 and TRBJ2-5, the CDR3 gives the full variable domain: DGGITQSPKYLFRKEGQNVTLSCEQNLNHDAMYWYRQDPGQGLRLIYYSQIVNDFQKGDIAEGYSVSREKKESFPLTVTSAQKNPTAFYLCASSSGLAGGRETQYFGPGTRLLVL.

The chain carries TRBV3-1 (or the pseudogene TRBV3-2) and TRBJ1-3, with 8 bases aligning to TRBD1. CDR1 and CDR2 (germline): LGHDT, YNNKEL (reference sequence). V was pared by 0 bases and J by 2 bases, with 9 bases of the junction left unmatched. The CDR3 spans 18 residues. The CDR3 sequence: CASSQEANRGVTGNTIYF. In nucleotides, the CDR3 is TGTGCCAGCAGCCAAGAAGCGAACAGGGGGGTGACTGGAAACACCATATATTTT.

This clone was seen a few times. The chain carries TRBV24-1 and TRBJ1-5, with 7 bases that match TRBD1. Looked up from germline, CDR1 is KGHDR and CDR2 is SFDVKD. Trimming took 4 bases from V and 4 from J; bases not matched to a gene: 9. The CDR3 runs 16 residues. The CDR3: CATSDRKTGKNQPQHF. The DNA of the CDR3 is TGTGCCACCAGTGACCGAAAGACAGGGAAAAATCAGCCCCAGCATTTT.

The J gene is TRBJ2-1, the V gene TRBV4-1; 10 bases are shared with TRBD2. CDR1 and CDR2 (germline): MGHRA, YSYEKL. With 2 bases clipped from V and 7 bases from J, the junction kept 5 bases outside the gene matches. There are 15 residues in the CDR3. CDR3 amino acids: CASSQMGLARNEQFF. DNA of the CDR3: TGCGCCAGCAGCCAAATGGGACTAGCGAGGAATGAGCAGTTCTTC.

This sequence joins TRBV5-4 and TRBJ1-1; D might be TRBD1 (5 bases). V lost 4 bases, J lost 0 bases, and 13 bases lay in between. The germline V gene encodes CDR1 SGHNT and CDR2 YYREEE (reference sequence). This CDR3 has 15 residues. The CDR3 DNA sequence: TGTGCCAGCAGCCCCTCAGCGGGGCTGAACACTGAAGCTTTCTTT. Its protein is CASSPSAGLNTEAFF.

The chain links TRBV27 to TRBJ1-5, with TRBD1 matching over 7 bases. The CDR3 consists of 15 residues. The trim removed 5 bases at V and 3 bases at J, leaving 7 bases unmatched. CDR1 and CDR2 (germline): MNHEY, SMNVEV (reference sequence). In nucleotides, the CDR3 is TGTGCCAGCAGTCCCGGGGACAGCCTCAATCAGCCCCAGCATTTT. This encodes CASSPGDSLNQPQHF.

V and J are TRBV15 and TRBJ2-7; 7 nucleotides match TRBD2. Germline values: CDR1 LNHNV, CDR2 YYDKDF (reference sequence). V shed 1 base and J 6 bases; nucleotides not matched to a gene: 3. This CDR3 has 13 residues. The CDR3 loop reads CATSRVSGGEQYF. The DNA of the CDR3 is TGTGCCACCAGCAGAGTTTCGGGGGGCGAGCAGTACTTC.

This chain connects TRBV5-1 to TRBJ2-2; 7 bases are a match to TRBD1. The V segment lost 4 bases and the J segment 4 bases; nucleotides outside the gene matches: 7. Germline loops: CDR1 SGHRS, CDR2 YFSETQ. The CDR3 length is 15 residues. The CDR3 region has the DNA TGCGCCAGCAGCGTAACAGGGGCAGGCACCGGGGAGCTGTTTTTT. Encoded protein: CASSVTGAGTGELFF.

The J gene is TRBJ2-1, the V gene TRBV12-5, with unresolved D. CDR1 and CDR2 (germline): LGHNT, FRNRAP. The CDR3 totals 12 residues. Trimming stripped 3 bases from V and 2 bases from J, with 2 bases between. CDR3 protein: CASGFAYNEQFF. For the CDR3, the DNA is TGTGCTAGTGGTTTCGCCTACAATGAGCAGTTCTTC.

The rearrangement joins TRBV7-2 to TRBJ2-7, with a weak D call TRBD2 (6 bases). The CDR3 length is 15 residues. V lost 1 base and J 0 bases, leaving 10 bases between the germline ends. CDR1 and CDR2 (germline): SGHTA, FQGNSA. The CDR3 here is CASSLVPGGSYEQYF. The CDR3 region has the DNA TGTGCCAGCAGCTTAGTTCCCGGGGGCTCCTACGAGCAGTACTTC. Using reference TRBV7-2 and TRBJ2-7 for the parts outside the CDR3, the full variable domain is GAGVSQSPSNKVTEKGKDVELRCDPISGHTALYWYRQSLGQGLEFLIYFQGNSAPDKSGLPSDRFSAERTGGSVSTLTIQRTQQEDSAVYLCASSLVPGGSYEQYFGPGTRLTVT.

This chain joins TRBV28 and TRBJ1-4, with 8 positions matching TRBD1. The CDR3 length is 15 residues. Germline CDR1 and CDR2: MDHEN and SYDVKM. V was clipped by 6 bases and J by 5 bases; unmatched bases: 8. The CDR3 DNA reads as TGTGCCAGCAGATCTACAGGGGGGGAAAATGAAAAACTGTTTTTT. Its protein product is CASRSTGGENEKLFF.

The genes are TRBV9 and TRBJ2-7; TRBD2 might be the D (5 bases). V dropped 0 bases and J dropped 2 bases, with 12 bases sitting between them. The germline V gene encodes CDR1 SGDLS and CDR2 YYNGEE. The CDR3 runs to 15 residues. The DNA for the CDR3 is TGTGCCAGCAGCGTAGAGGTTAGCGATACCTACGAGCAGTACTTC. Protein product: CASSVEVSDTYEQYF.